A selection of T cell receptor beta chains follows, all from one sample in a study of T cell repertoires in cytomegalovirus infection. Using its own MiXCR run on the reads, TCRdb lists one record per CDR3 protein. The data show 700,000 to 850,000 distinct CDR3 sequences, with about 30% seen just once and around an eighth held by the top ten. For these TCRs, the target antigens are not known. The sequencing here drew on cultured CD8+ T cells from PBMCs, taken from culture after CMV antigen stimulation. The source is a human donor in good health (CMV status not recorded). Some clones in this sample may be carry-over from other donors' samples. Both conserved end residues are part of each CDR3. A D gene is named only where the DNA matches it firmly. Size values are once, few and many counts, or a class for expanded clones, and some rows have none.

d_call j_call v_call clone_size cdr3_nt cdr3_aa
. TRBJ1-1 TRBV27 . TGTGCCAGCAGTTCCCCGACAGGCGCTGAAGCTTTCTTT CASSSPTGAEAFF
. TRBJ2-7 TRBV7-9 . TGTGCCAGCAGCCCAAGGCAGGGGAAAGGGGACGAGCAGTACTTC CASSPRQGKGDEQYF
TRBD1 TRBJ1-6 TRBV18 few TGTGCCAGCTCACCCTGGACAGGGGTCAATAATTCACCCCTCCACTTT CASSPWTGVNNSPLHF
TRBD1 TRBJ2-1 TRBV4-1 . TGCGCCAGCAGCCAGCCAGGGGGAAACTCCTACAATGAGCAGTTCTTC CASSQPGGNSYNEQFF
. TRBJ1-5 TRBV27 . TGTGCCAGCAGTCCCCGCAAAGGGTATAGCAATCAGCCCCAGCATTTT CASSPRKGYSNQPQHF
TRBD2 TRBJ2-1 TRBV4-1 . TGCGCCAGCAGCCAAGAGTTAGCGGGTGGACCCTACAATGAGCAGTTCTTC CASSQELAGGPYNEQFF
TRBD1 TRBJ2-1 TRBV7-6 . TGTGCCAGCAGCCTGGACAGGCCGAGCTCCTACAATGAGCAGTTCTTC CASSLDRPSSYNEQFF
. TRBJ1-2 TRBV3-1 . TGTGCCAGCAGCCAGGCCGGGCCCCCCTATGGCTACACCTTC CASSQAGPPYGYTF
TRBD1 TRBJ1-2 TRBV7-9 . TGTGCCAGCAGCCCAACCGGGACAGCCCTTAACTATGGCTACACCTTC CASSPTGTALNYGYTF
. TRBJ2-5 TRBV7-9 many TGTGCCAGCAGCTTAGTTCTGCCAGGGGAGACCCAGTACTTC CASSLVLPGETQYF
. TRBJ1-4 TRBV6-5 many TGTGCCAGCAGTTACACGAGCCTTAATGAAAAACTGTTTTTT CASSYTSLNEKLFF
TRBD2 TRBJ2-1 TRBV4-1 few TGCGCCAGCAGCCACCCTACAGCGGGGATCACCTACAATGAGCAGTTCTTC CASSHPTAGITYNEQFF
. TRBJ1-2 TRBV6-1 few TGTGCCAGCAGTGACGGGAGGCGATCGAGACAACTTAACTATGGCTACACCTTC CASSDGRRSRQLNYGYTF
. TRBJ1-5 TRBV5-4 few TGTGCCAGCAGCAAGACACCCGATAGCAATCAGCCCCAGCATTTT CASSKTPDSNQPQHF
. TRBJ1-5 TRBV3-1 few TGTGCCAGCAGCCACAGTCGGGGACGCAATCAGCCCCAGCATTTT CASSHSRGRNQPQHF
TRBD2 TRBJ2-3 TRBV6-1 . TGTGCAGGACTGCCCGGCGGGGGGGTCGCAGATACGCAGTATTTT CAGLPGGGVADTQYF
. TRBJ1-6 TRBV27 few TGTGCCAGCAGTTTAGCCCCAGGGTCCTATAATTCACCCCTCCACTTT CASSLAPGSYNSPLHF
. TRBJ1-6 TRBV7-6 . TGTGCCAGCAGCTTAGACAGCCGCTCCTATAATTCACCCCTCCACTTT CASSLDSRSYNSPLHF
. TRBJ2-3 TRBV6-6 . TGTGCCAGCAGTTACGACAGGGCGCGGTTGGGGGGTACGCAGTATTTT CASSYDRARLGGTQYF
. TRBJ2-7 TRBV27 few TGTGCCAGCAGTTCCGTAATGGGCGGGCACGAACAGGAGTACTTC CASSSVMGGHEQEYF
TRBD1 TRBJ1-2 TRBV20-1 . TGCAGTGTCCGGACAGGGGAGGGCTATGGCTACACCTTC CSVRTGEGYGYTF
. TRBJ2-1 TRBV10-3 . TGTGCCATCAGTGAGGACCGGGGGGCCATAGATGAGCAGTTCTTC CAISEDRGAIDEQFF
TRBD2 TRBJ2-1 TRBV7-9 . TGTGCCAACAACCTCGGGGGGGAGGAGCAGTTCTTC CANNLGGEEQFF
TRBD1 TRBJ1-1 TRBV7-9 few TGTGCCAGCAGCTTCCGGGACAGGAAGTTCTCTGAAGCTTTCTTT CASSFRDRKFSEAFF
. TRBJ2-1 TRBV4-2 . TGTGCCAGCAGCCAAGATCAATTAGATCAGTTCTTC CASSQDQLDQFF
. TRBJ2-5 TRBV2 . TGTGCCAGCAGTGTGGGGTTTCGGGAGACCCAGTACTTC CASSVGFRETQYF
TRBD1 TRBJ1-2 TRBV7-6 many TGTGCCAGCAGCTTAGCCCAGACAGGGGCGGATGGCTACACCTTC CASSLAQTGADGYTF
. TRBJ2-3 TRBV5-1 . TGCGCCAGCAGCCCTCCCCCACTAGGAACAGGCGGCCGGGGCACAGATACGCAGTATTTT CASSPPPLGTGGRGTDTQYF
TRBD2 TRBJ2-1 TRBV7-6 . TGTGCCAGCAGCCCTTACTCAACTAGCGGGGGTTACAATGAGCAGTTCTTC CASSPYSTSGGYNEQFF